Listed here are 11 T cell receptor beta chains from one sample, sequenced in a study of blood T cell repertoires in COVID-19. Sequenced by immunoSEQ multiplex PCR; TCRdb stores in-frame clones only, minus some. The sample shows about 97,000 clones, about 87% of them seen only once. Sequences were obtained from peripheral blood. Receptors were obtained from a human donor in a cohort sampled during active COVID-19.

The chain has TRBV6-1 and TRBJ2-1; 8 nucleotides line up with TRBD2. There are 12 residues in the CDR3. Germline CDR1 is MNHNS and CDR2 is SASEGT. V trimming: 2 bases; J trimming: 9 bases; junction bases outside the gene matches: 0. CDR3 nucleotides: TGTGCCAGCAGTGAACTAGCGGGTGAGCAGTTCTTC. It encodes CASSELAGEQFF.

J is TRBJ2-1 and V is TRBV10-3; maybe TRBD2 (5 bases). Germline V gene sequence: CDR1 ENHRY, CDR2 SYGVKD. The germline V and J ends were trimmed by 5 bases and 15 bases, with 17 bases remaining between them. This CDR3 has 12 amino acids. CDR3 region: CAISNSFSGSFF. The CDR3 region has the DNA TGTGCCATCAGTAATAGTTTTTCGGGGTCGTTCTTC.

The CDR3: CASSPGTGFVQTQYF. Written as DNA, the CDR3 is TGTGCCAGCAGCCCGGGGACAGGGTTCGTGCAGACCCAGTACTTC. This chain links TRBV14 with TRBJ2-5; 9 bases map to TRBD1. This CDR3 region has 15 residues. With 4 bases clipped from V and 6 bases from J, the junction kept 9 bases outside the gene matches. CDR1 is SGHDN, CDR2 FVKESK, per germline.

The chain recombines TRBV7-9 with TRBJ1-4; 9 positions agree with TRBD1. This CDR3 is built from 14 residues. Trimming at V came to 4 bases and at J to 8 bases, leaving 5 bases not matched to a gene. The V gene's germline CDR1 is SEHNR and CDR2 FQNEAQ (reference sequence). The CDR3 DNA follows: TGTGCCAGCAGCTCCGGGACAGGGACAGAAAAACTGTTTTTT. This translates into CASSSGTGTEKLFF.

The chain joins TRBV6-5 to TRBJ2-7; D might be TRBD1 (5 bases). Germline loops: CDR1 MNHEY, CDR2 SVGAGI. The CDR3 loop spans 13 amino acids. Trimming took off 5 bases at V and 3 bases at J, with 11 bases between the two ends. The CDR3 nucleotides are TGTGCCAGCAGTCAGGACGGACACTACGAGCAGTACTTC. Translation gives CASSQDGHYEQYF.

This clone was counted between two and nine times. The rearrangement links TRBV12-3 or TRBV12-4 to TRBJ1-5, with D maybe TRBD1 (5 bases). V was shortened by 2 bases and J by 7 bases, with 9 bases between the two germline ends. The length of the CDR3 is 13 residues. The CDR3 region has the DNA TGTGCCAGCAGTTTATACGACAGCCAGCCCCAGCATTTT. Translating gives CASSLYDSQPQHF.

The V and J genes are TRBV10-3 and TRBJ2-7; perhaps TRBD1 as D (6 bases). V was shortened by 6 bases and J by 2 bases, with 14 bases between the two germline ends. This CDR3 is 14 amino acids long. Germline-derived CDR1 and CDR2 are ENHRY and SYGVKD. CDR3 DNA sequence: TGTGCCATCAGCGCCTCCGACAGGACCTACGAGCAGTACTTC. It is translated as CAISASDRTYEQYF.

The chain has TRBV9 and TRBJ2-1; 11 nucleotides align to TRBD2. Trimming at V came to 0 bases and at J to 9 bases, leaving 11 bases not matched to a gene. CDR3 length equals 17 residues. Germline V CDR1 and CDR2: SGDLS, YYNGEE. This CDR3 is CASSVVPSLAGVGEQFF. The CDR3 region has the DNA TGTGCCAGCAGCGTAGTCCCCTCACTAGCGGGAGTGGGTGAGCAGTTCTTC.

The chain couples TRBV7-9 to TRBJ1-2; 7 positions match TRBD1. There are 16 residues in the CDR3. Germline lookup yields CDR1 SEHNR and CDR2 FQNEAQ (reference sequence). The V gene end was trimmed by 8 bases and the J gene end by 5 bases; junction bases not matched to a gene: 17. The CDR3 nucleotides are TGTGCCAGCGCCGATACCGGGACAGTTCTTAATTATGGCTACACCTTC. Protein sequence: CASADTGTVLNYGYTF. The full variable domain, with the rest looked up from reference TRBV7-9 and TRBJ1-2, is DTGVSQNPRHKITKRGQNVTFRCDPISEHNRLYWYRQTLGQGPEFLTYFQNEAQLEKSRLLSDRFSAERPKGSFSTLEIQRTEQGDSAMYLCASADTGTVLNYGYTFGSGTRLTVV.

V and J are TRBV11-2 and TRBJ1-1; no clear D. Trimming left V 1 base short and J 1 base short, with 13 bases between. This CDR3 has 16 residues. CDR1 is SGHAT and CDR2 is FQNNGV in the germline V gene. The CDR3 region is CASSLVQLGGNTEAFF. DNA for the CDR3: TGTGCCAGCAGCTTAGTCCAGTTAGGAGGGAACACTGAAGCTTTCTTT.

The CDR3 sequence: CASGGTSNQPQHF. CDR3 bases: TGTGCCAGCGGGGGTACTAGCAATCAGCCCCAGCATTTT. This chain joins TRBV19 and TRBJ1-5; a weak D match, TRBD1 (5 bases). Trimming removed 9 bases at V and 0 bases at J, with 9 bases between. From germline, CDR1 is LNHDA and CDR2 SQIVND (reference sequence). The CDR3 is made up of 13 amino acids.